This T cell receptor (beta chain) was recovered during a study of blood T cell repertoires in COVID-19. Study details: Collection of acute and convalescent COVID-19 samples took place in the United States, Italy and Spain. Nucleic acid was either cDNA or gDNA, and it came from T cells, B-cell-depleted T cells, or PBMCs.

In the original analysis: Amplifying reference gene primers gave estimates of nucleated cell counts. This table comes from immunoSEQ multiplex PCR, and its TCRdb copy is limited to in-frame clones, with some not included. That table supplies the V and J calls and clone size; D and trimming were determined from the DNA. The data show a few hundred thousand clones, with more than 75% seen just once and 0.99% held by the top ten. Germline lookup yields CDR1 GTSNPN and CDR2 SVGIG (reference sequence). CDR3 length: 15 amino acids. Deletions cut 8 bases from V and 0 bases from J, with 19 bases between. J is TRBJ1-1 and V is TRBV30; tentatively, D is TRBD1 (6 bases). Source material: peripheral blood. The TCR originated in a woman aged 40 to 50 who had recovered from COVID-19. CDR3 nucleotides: TGTGCCGGCCGGGGACACTCGTTCATGAACACTGAAGCTTTCTTT. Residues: CAGRGHSFMNTEAFF.